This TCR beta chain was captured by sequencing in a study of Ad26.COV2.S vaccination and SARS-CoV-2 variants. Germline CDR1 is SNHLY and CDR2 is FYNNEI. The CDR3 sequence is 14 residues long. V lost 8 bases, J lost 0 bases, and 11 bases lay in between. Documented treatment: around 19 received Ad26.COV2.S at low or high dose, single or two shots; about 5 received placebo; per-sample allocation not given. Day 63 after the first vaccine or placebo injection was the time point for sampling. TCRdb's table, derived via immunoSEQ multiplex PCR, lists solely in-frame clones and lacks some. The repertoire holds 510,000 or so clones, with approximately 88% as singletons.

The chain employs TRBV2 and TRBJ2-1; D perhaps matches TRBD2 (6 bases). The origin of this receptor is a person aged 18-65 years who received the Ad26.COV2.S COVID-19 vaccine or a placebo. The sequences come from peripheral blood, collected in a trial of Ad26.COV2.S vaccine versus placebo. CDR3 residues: CASGGDSSYNEQFF. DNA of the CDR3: TGTGCCAGCGGAGGGGACTCCTCCTACAATGAGCAGTTCTTC.